Listed below are T cell receptor beta chains from one sample, sequenced in a study of T cell repertoires in cytomegalovirus infection. No antigens are known for them. TCRdb reanalysed the reads using MiXCR and keeps one entry per CDR3 protein. The table includes some 310,000 distinct CDR3 sequences, about 25% detected once. The sample consisted of cultured PBMCs, taken from culture after CMV antigen stimulation. The receptors were sampled from a human donor in good health (CMV status not recorded). Some clones in this sample may be carry-over from other donors' samples. CDR3s include the opening cysteine and the closing phenylalanine or tryptophan. D genes are given only for firm matches. For some rows the clone size is stated as once, few or many, or as a class when expanded; others skip it.

15,TRBD2,TRBJ2-1,TRBV20-1,-,TGCAGTGCTAGACGGCTAGCGGGCTCCTACAATGAGCAGTTCTTC,CSARRLAGSYNEQFF
17,TRBD1,TRBJ1-5,TRBV4-3,few,TGCGCCAGCAGCCAAGATCGAACGGGACAGGGTAATCAGCCCCAGCATTTT,CASSQDRTGQGNQPQHF
14,TRBD1,TRBJ1-6,TRBV7-3,-,TGTGCCAGCAGCCCTGGACAGGGGACTTCACCCCTCCACTTT,CASSPGQGTSPLHF
16,TRBD1,TRBJ1-1,TRBV12-3/TRBV12-4,-,TGTGCCAGCAGTCGCGACCTCCGGGACAGGGGAACTGAAGCTTTCTTT,CASSRDLRDRGTEAFF
21,-,TRBJ1-4,TRBV7-2,many,TGTGCCAGCAGCTTGGGGTACAGAGGACCCTCTAGAGACTCAACTAATGAAAAACTGTTTTTT,CASSLGYRGPSRDSTNEKLFF
13,-,TRBJ1-2,TRBV12-5,-,TGTGCTAGTGGTTTGATGAAAAACTATGGCTACACCTTC,CASGLMKNYGYTF
13,TRBD1,TRBJ1-2,TRBV7-9,few,TGTGCCAGCAGCCCATCAGGGGGCGCAGGCTACACCTTC,CASSPSGGAGYTF
13,-,TRBJ1-2,TRBV28,-,TGTGCCAGCAGTTTTAGACCGTCTAGGGGCTACACCTTC,CASSFRPSRGYTF
14,-,TRBJ2-7,TRBV6-2/TRBV6-3,-,TGTGCCAGCAGTTACTCTGGGGGGATTTACGAGCAGTACTTC,CASSYSGGIYEQYF
12,-,TRBJ1-2,TRBV5-1,few,TGCGCCAGCAGCTCGGCGGGGCATGGCTACACCTTC,CASSSAGHGYTF
14,-,TRBJ1-4,TRBV9,-,TGTGCCAGCAGCGAGGTGGGGCAGGAAGAAAAACTGTTTTTT,CASSEVGQEEKLFF
14,-,TRBJ1-1,TRBV7-9,-,TGTGCCAGCAGCTCCTTAAGCGTGGGGACTGAAGCTTTCTTT,CASSSLSVGTEAFF
16,TRBD2,TRBJ2-1,TRBV6-6,-,TGTGCCAGCAGTTACTCGCGCGGGAGGGCCCTCAATGAGCAGTTCTTC,CASSYSRGRALNEQFF
15,TRBD2,TRBJ2-1,TRBV9,few,TGTGCCAGCAGCGTAGGAGTCGCGGGAGGGGGTGAGCAGTTCTTC,CASSVGVAGGGEQFF
16,-,TRBJ2-7,TRBV9,few,TGTGCCAGCAGCGGGGGAGGGGGGGCCGGGACCTACGAGCAGTACTTC,CASSGGGGAGTYEQYF
13,-,TRBJ2-1,TRBV28,many,TGTGCCAGCAGTTTACCACTAGCCTCGGAGCAGTTCTTC,CASSLPLASEQFF
16,TRBD2,TRBJ2-1,TRBV7-2,few,TGTGCCAGCAGCCCACAGAGCGGGAGTGGAAACAATGAGCAGTTCTTC,CASSPQSGSGNNEQFF
16,TRBD2,TRBJ2-1,TRBV19,few,TGTGCCAGTAGTTACGGGACTAGCGGGAGTGGGGATGAGCAGTTCTTC,CASSYGTSGSGDEQFF
13,-,TRBJ1-1,TRBV6-2/TRBV6-3,few,TGTGCCAGCAGTTACGTGTCAAACACTGAAGCTTTCTTT,CASSYVSNTEAFF
13,TRBD1,TRBJ1-1,TRBV27,-,TGTGCCAGCGGACTACAGGGGGCCACTGAAGCTTTCTTT,CASGLQGATEAFF
13,-,TRBJ2-3,TRBV20-1,-,TGCAGTGCTGTCCTTACTAGTCCCGAGGCGCAGTATTTT,CSAVLTSPEAQYF
14,TRBD1,TRBJ2-5,TRBV7-2,many,TGTGCCAGCAGCTTAGGACAGGGTCGGCAGACCCAGTACTTC,CASSLGQGRQTQYF
18,-,TRBJ1-3,TRBV9,-,TGTGCCAGCAGCGTAGATCCCTTATTCGCGAGCTCTGGAAACACCATATATTTT,CASSVDPLFASSGNTIYF
16,TRBD2,TRBJ2-1,TRBV7-6,few,TGTGCCAGCAGCTCGGTAGCGGGAGGGACCTCAGGGGAGCAGTTCTTC,CASSSVAGGTSGEQFF
13,-,TRBJ2-7,TRBV6-2/TRBV6-3,few,TGTGCCAGCAAAAGGGGCAGAGCTGACGAGCAGTACTTC,CASKRGRADEQYF
13,TRBD2,TRBJ2-3,TRBV10-3,-,TGTGCCACCAAGCGGGAGCCCACAGATACGCAGTATTTT,CATKREPTDTQYF
11,-,TRBJ1-5,TRBV12-3/TRBV12-4,many,TGTGCCAGCAGTTTAAATCAGCCCCAGCATTTT,CASSLNQPQHF
14,-,TRBJ2-1,TRBV10-3,-,TGTGCCATCAGTGAAAGGGCTAGCGACAATGAGCAGTTCTTC,CAISERASDNEQFF
11,-,TRBJ1-5,TRBV27,few,TGTGCCAGCAGCCCACATCAGCCCCAGCATTTT,CASSPHQPQHF